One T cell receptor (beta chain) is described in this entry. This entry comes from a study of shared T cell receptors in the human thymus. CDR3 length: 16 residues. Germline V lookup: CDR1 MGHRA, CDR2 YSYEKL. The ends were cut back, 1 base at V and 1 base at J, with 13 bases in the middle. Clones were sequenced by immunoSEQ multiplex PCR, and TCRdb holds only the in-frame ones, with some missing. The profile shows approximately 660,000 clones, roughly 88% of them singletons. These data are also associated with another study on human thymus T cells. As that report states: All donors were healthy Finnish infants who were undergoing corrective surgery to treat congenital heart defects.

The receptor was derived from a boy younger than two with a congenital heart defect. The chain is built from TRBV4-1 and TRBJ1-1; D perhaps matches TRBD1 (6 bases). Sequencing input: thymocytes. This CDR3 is CASSQGAAGANTEAFF. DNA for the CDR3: TGCGCCAGCAGCCAAGGGGCGGCAGGGGCGAACACTGAAGCTTTCTTT.